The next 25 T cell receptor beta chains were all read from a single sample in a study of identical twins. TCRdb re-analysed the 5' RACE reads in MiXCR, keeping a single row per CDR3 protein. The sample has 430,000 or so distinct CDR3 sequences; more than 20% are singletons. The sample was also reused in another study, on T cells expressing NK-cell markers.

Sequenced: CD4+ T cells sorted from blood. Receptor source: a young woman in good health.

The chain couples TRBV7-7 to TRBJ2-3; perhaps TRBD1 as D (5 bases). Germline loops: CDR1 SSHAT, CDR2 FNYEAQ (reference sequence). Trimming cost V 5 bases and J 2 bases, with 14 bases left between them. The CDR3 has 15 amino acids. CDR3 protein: CASSETGGHTDTQYF. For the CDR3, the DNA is TGTGCCAGCAGCGAAACGGGCGGACACACAGATACGCAGTATTTT. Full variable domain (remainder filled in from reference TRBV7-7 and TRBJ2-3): GAGVSQSPRYKVTKRGQDVTLRCDPISSHATLYWYQQALGQGPEFLTYFNYEAQPDKSGLPSDRFSAERPEGSISTLTIQRTEQRDSAMYRCASSETGGHTDTQYFGPGTRLTVL.

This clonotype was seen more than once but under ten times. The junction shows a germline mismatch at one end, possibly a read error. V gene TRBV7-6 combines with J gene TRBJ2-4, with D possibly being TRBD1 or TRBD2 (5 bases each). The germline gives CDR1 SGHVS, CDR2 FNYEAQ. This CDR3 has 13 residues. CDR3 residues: CASSLGRRNFQYF. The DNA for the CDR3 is TGTGCCAGCAGCTTGGGACGGAGAAACTTTCAGTACTTC.

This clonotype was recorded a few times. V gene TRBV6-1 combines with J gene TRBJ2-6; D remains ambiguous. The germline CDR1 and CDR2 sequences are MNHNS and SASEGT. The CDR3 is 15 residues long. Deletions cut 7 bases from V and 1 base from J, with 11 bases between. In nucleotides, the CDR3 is TGTGCCAGCACCCCTCGGAGTTCTGGGGCCAACGTCCTGACTTTC. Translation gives CASTPRSSGANVLTF.

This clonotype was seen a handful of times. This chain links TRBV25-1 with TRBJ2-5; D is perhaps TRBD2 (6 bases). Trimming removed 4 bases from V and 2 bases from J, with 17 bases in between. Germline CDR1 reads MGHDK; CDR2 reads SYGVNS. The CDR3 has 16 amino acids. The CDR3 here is CASSASGAGIQETQYF. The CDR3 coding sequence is TGTGCCAGCAGTGCGAGCGGAGCGGGCATTCAAGAGACCCAGTACTTC. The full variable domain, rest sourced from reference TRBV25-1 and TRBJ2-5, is EADIYQTPRYLVIGTGKKITLECSQTMGHDKMYWYQQDPGMELHLIHYSYGVNSTEKGDLSSESTVSRIRTEHFPLTLESARPSHTSQYLCASSASGAGIQETQYFGPGTRLLVL.

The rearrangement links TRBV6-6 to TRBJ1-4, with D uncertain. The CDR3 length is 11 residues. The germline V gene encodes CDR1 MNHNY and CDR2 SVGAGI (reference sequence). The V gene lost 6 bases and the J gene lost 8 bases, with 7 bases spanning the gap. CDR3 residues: CASRTREKLFF. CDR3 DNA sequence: TGTGCCAGCAGGACTAGGGAAAAACTGTTTTTT.

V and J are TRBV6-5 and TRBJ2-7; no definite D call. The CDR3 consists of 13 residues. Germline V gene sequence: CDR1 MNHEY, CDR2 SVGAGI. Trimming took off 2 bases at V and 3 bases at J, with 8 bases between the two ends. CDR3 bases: TGTGCCAGCAGTTACCAGATCGGCTACGAGCAGTACTTC. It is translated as CASSYQIGYEQYF.

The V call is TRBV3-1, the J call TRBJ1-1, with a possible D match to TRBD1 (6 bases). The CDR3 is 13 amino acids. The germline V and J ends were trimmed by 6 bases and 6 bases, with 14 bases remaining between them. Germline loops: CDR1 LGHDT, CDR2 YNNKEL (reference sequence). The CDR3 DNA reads TGTGCCAGCAGAACAGGGTTCGGCGCTGAAGCTTTCTTT. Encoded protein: CASRTGFGAEAFF.

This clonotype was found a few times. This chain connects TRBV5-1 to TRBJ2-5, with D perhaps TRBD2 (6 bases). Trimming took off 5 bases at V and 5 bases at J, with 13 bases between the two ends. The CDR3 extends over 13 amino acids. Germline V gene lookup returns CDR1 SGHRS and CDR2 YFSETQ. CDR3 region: CASSFGGVETQYF. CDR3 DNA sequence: TGCGCCAGCAGTTTCGGGGGTGTTGAGACCCAGTACTTC.

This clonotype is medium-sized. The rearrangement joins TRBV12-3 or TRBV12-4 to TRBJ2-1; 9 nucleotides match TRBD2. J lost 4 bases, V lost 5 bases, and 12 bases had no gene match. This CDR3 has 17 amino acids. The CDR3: CASSPEGGAGGYNEQFF. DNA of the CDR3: TGTGCCAGCAGTCCGGAAGGGGGAGCGGGGGGATACAATGAGCAGTTCTTC.

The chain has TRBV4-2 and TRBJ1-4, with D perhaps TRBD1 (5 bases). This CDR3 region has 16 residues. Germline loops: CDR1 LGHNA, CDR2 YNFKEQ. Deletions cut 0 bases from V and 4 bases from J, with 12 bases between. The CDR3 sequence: CASSQERGDHNEKLFF. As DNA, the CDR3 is TGTGCCAGCAGCCAAGAGCGGGGCGACCATAATGAAAAACTGTTTTTT.

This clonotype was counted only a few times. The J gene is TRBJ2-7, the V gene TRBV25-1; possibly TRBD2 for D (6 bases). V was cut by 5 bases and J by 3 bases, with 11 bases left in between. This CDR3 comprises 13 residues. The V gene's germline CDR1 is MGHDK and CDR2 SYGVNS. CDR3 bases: TGTGCCAGCAGTCCCGCGGGGAACTACGAGCAGTACTTC. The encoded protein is CASSPAGNYEQYF.

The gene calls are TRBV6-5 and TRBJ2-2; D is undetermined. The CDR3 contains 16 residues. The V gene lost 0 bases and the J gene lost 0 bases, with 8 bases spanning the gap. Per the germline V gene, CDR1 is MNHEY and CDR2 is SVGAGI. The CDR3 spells CASSYSWQSNTGELFF. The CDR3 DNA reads TGTGCCAGCAGTTACTCGTGGCAGTCGAACACCGGGGAGCTGTTTTTT.

The chain's CDR3 is CSANRRGGDTQYF. CDR3 sequence (DNA): TGCAGTGCGAATCGCAGGGGGGGAGATACGCAGTATTTT. The J gene is TRBJ2-3, the V gene TRBV20-1, with D perhaps matching TRBD1 or TRBD2 (7 bases each). CDR3 length: 13 residues. Deletions cut 6 bases from V and 5 bases from J, with 15 bases between. Germline V gives CDR1 DFQATT, CDR2 SNEGSKA (reference sequence).

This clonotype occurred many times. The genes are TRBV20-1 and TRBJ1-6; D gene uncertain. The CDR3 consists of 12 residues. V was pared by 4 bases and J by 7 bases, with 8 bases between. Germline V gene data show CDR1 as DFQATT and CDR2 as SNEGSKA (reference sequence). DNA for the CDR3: TGCAGTGCTATGACTGGGAATTCACCCCTCCACTTT. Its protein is CSAMTGNSPLHF.

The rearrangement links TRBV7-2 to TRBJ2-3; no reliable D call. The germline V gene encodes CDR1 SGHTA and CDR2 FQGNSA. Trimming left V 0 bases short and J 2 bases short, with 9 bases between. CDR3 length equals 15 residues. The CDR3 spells CASSLAATLTDTQYF. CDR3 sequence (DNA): TGTGCCAGCAGCTTAGCCGCCACGCTCACAGATACGCAGTATTTT.

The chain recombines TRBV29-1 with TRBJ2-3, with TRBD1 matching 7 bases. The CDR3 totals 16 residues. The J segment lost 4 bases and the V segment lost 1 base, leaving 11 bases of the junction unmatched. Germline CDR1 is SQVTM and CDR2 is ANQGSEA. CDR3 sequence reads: CSVEGFGRGRADTQYF. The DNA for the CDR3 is TGCAGCGTTGAAGGTTTTGGCAGGGGGAGAGCAGATACGCAGTATTTT.

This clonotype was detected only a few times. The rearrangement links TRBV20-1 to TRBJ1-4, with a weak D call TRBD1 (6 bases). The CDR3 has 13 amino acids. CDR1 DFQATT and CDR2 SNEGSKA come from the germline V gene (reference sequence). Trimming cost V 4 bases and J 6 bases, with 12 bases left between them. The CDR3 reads CSATGGLDEKLFF. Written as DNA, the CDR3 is TGCAGTGCTACCGGGGGCTTGGATGAAAAACTGTTTTTT.

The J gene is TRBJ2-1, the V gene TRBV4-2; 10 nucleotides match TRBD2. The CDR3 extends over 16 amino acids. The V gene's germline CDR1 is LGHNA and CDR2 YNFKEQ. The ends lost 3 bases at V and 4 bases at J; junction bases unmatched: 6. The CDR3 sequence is CASSQVGLADYNEQFF. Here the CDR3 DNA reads TGTGCCAGCAGCCAGGTTGGACTAGCGGATTACAATGAGCAGTTCTTC.

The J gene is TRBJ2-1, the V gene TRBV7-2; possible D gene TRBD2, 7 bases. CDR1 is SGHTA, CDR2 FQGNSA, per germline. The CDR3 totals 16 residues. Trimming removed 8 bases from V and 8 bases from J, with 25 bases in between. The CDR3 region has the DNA TGTGCCAGCCTCACTAGGGGGTGGGAGGGCCCCCATGAGCAGTTCTTC. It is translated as CASLTRGWEGPHEQFF. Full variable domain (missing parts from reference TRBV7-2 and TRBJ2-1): GAGVSQSPSNKVTEKGKDVELRCDPISGHTALYWYRQSLGQGLEFLIYFQGNSAPDKSGLPSDRFSAERTGGSVSTLTIQRTQQEDSAVYLCASLTRGWEGPHEQFFGPGTRLTVL.

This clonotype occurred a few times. The CDR3 region has the DNA TGTGCCAGCAGCCACGGTCCCGGGGCCACAGATACGCAGTATTTT. Translation: CASSHGPGATDTQYF. The V call is TRBV4-2, the J call TRBJ2-3; D possibly uses TRBD1 or TRBD2 (5 bases each). Per the germline V gene, CDR1 is LGHNA and CDR2 is YNFKEQ. V lost 3 bases, J lost 2 bases, and 12 bases lay in between. CDR3 length: 15 residues.

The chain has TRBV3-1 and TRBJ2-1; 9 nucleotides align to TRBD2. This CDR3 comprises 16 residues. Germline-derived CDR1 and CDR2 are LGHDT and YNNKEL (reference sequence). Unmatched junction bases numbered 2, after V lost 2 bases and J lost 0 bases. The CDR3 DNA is TGTGCCAGCAGCCAACGCGGGGGGGTCTCCTACAATGAGCAGTTCTTC. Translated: CASSQRGGVSYNEQFF.

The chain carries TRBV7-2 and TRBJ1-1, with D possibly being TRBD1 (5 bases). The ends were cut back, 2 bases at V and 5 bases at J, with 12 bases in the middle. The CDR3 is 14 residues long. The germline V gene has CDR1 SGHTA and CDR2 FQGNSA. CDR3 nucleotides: TGTGCCAGCAGCTTACGAACGGGGCGGACTGAAGCTTTCTTT. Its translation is CASSLRTGRTEAFF.

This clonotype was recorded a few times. DNA of the CDR3: TGTGCCAGCAGTGACGAAAGGGCTTATGAGCAGTACTTC. This sequence encodes CASSDERAYEQYF. V is TRBV25-1 and J is TRBJ2-7, with D unresolved. The ends were cut back, 3 bases at V and 7 bases at J, with 13 bases in the middle. This CDR3 spans 13 amino acids. Germline CDR1 is MGHDK and CDR2 is SYGVNS.

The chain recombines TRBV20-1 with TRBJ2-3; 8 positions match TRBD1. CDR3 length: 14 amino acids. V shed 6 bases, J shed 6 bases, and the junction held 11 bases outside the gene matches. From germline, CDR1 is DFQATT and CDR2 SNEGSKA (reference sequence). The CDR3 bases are TGCAGTGCCTCCCGGACAGGGTTAGGTGATACGCAGTATTTT. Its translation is CSASRTGLGDTQYF.

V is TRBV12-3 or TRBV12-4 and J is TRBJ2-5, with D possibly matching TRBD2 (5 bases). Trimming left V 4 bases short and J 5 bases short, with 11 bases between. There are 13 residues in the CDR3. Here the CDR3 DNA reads TGTGCCAGCAGTTCGTCGACTAAGGAGACCCAGTACTTC. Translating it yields CASSSSTKETQYF.